This T cell receptor (beta chain) was retrieved from a study of beta chain features in type 1 diabetes. Study overall: Cell yields, gender and age were comparable in patients and healthy donors. Findings of the study overall: People with Type 1 diabetes carried modestly yet significantly shorter TCRB CDR3s in all four CD4+ subsets.

Sorted cells reached over 95% purity in every population. The sample holds a few counts of this clone. Its specificity is unknown. Germline-derived CDR1 and CDR2 are LGHNT and FRNRAP. The V gene end was trimmed by 2 bases and the J gene end by 5 bases; junction bases not matched to a gene: 10. The CDR3 spans 17 residues. Sequenced material consisted of expressed TCRB transcripts (all of the isolated RNA was reverse transcribed). The method was immunoSEQ multiplex PCR; TCRdb's version includes in-frame clones alone and lacks a portion of them. The sample holds 500,000 to 850,000 clones, roughly 13% seen once.

The sequenced material came from naive CD4+ T cells from blood. The chain recombines TRBV12-5 with TRBJ2-1, with 9 bases lining up with TRBD2. The receptor comes from a man between 18 and 35 years old with type 1 diabetes. The CDR3 region has the DNA TGTGCTAGTGGTTTGAGATTAGCGGGAGCGGTGGACAATGAGCAGTTCTTC. It codes for CASGLRLAGAVDNEQFF.